The next 4 T cell receptor beta chains were all read from a single sample in a study of cytomegalovirus exposure and HLA in healthy donors. The PCR ran on 60 Vbeta and 13 Jbeta primers. Here immunoSEQ multiplex PCR was the method, and the copy in TCRdb shows in-frame clones only, minus some. The sample yields over 130,000 clones, 88% seen once. Sample: PBMCs. The receptor set was obtained from a woman between 40 and 50 years old in good health and CMV-seronegative.

The rearrangement uses TRBV6-5 and TRBJ2-7; 8 nucleotides agree with TRBD1. From germline, CDR1 is MNHEY and CDR2 SVGAGI. J lost 1 base, V lost 4 bases, and 3 bases had no gene match. The CDR3 contains 14 residues. The CDR3 region has the DNA TGTGCCAGCAGTTTGACAGGGGCTTCCTACGAGCAGTACTTC. The encoded protein is CASSLTGASYEQYF.

The rearrangement links TRBV4-1 to TRBJ2-7, with D hard to call. In germline, CDR1 is MGHRA, CDR2 YSYEKL. The V end was cut by 0 bases, the J end by 2 bases, with 11 bases between. The CDR3 covers 15 residues. CDR3 sequence (DNA): TGCGCCAGCAGCCAAGAAGGAGACCCCGCCTACGAGCAGTACTTC. The encoded protein is CASSQEGDPAYEQYF.

This clone was seen only once. This chain joins TRBV7-2 and TRBJ2-5, with D possibly matching TRBD2 (5 bases). Per the germline V gene, CDR1 is SGHTA and CDR2 is FQGNSA. Trimming stripped 5 bases from V and 1 base from J, with 14 bases between. The CDR3 length is 15 residues. The CDR3 nucleotides are TGTGCCAGCAGCAGGGTGGGTAGCGCCCAAGAGACCCAGTACTTC. Its translation: CASSRVGSAQETQYF.

This sequence joins TRBV6-5 and TRBJ1-1; 7 positions match TRBD1. This CDR3 is built from 13 residues. J was trimmed by 4 bases and V by 5 bases; bases with no gene match: 4. CDR1 and CDR2 from the germline V gene are MNHEY and SVGAGI. The CDR3 nucleotides read TGTGCCAGCAGTGACCAGGGGGGCACTGAAGCTTTCTTT. Protein product: CASSDQGGTEAFF.